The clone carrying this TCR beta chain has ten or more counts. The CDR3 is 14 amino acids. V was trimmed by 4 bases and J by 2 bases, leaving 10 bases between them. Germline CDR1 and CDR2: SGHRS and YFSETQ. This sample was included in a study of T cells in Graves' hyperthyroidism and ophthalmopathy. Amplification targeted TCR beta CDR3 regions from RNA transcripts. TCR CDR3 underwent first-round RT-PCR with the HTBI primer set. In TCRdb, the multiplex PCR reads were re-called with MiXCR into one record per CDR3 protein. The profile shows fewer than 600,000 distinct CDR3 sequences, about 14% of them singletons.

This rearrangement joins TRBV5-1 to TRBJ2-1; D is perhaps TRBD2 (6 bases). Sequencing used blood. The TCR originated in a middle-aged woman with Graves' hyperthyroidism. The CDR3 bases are TGCGCCAGCAGCCGGGAGCTAGCCTACAATGAGCAGTTCTTC. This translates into CASSRELAYNEQFF.